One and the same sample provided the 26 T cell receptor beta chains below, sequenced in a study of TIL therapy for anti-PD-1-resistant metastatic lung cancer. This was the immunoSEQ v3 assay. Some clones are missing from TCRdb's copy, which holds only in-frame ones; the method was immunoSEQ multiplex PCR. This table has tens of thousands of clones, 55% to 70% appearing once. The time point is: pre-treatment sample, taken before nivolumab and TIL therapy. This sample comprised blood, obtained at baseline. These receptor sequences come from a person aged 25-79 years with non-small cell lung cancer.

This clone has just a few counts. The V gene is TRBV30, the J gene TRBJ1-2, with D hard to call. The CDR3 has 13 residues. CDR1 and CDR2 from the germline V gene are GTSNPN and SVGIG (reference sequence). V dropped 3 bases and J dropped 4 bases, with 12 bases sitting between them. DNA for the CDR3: TGTGCCTGGAGGTACCCGGGATCCTATGGCTACACCTTC. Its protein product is CAWRYPGSYGYTF.

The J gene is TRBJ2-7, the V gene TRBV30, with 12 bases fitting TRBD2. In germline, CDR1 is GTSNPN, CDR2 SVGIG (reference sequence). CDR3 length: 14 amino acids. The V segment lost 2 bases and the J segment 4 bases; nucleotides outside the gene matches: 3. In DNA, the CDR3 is TGTGCCTGGAGTACTACTAGCGGGAGGTACGAGCAGTACTTC. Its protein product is CAWSTTSGRYEQYF.

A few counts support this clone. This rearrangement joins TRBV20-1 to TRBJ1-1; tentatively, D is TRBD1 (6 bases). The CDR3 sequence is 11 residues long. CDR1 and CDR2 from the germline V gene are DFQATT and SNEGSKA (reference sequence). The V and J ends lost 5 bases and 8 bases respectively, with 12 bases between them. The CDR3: CSAPWGQEAFF. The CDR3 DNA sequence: TGCAGTGCTCCTTGGGGACAAGAAGCTTTCTTT.

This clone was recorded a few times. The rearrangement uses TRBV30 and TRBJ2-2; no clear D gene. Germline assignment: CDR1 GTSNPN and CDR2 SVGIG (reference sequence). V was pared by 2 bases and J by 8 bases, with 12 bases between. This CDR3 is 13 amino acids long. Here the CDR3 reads CAWSQDPTGELFF. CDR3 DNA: TGTGCCTGGAGTCAAGACCCTACAGGGGAGCTGTTTTTT.

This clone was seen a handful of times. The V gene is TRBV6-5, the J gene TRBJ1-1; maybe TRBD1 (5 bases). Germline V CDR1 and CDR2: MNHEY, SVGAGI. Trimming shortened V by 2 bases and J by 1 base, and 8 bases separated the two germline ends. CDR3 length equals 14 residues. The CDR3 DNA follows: TGTGCCAGCAGTTACGTGGACACGAACACTGAAGCTTTCTTT. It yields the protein CASSYVDTNTEAFF.

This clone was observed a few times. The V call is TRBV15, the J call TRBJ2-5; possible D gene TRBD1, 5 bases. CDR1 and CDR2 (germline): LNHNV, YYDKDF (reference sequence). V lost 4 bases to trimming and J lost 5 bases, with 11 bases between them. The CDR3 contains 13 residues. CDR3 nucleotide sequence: TGTGCCACCAGCATCGGTCCAGGGGAGACCCAGTACTTC. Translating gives CATSIGPGETQYF.

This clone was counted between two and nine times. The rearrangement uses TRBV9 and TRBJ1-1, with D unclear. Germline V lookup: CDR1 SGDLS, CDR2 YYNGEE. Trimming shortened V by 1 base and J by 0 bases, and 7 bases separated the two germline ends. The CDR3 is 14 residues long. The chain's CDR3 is CASSVNTMNTEAFF. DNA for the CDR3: TGTGCCAGCAGCGTAAACACCATGAACACTGAAGCTTTCTTT.

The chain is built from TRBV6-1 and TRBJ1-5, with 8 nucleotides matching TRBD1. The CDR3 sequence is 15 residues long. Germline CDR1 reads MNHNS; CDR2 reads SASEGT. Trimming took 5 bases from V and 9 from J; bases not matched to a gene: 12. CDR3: CASSSDGRGQRPQHF. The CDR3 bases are TGTGCCAGCAGTTCCGATGGCAGGGGGCAACGGCCCCAGCATTTT.

The DNA of the CDR3 is TGTGCCAGCTCTCCCGGGGGCAATCAGCCCCAGCATTTT. Translating it yields CASSPGGNQPQHF. The rearrangement uses TRBV18 and TRBJ1-5; D ambiguous. CDR3 length: 13 residues. V was cut by 6 bases and J by 2 bases, with 8 bases left in between. CDR1 KGHSH and CDR2 LQKENI come from the germline V gene.

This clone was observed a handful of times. CDR3 residues: CASIQTGGFYEQYF. The DNA of the CDR3 is TGTGCCAGCATTCAGACAGGGGGCTTCTACGAGCAGTACTTC. The rearrangement uses TRBV28 and TRBJ2-7, with 10 bases fitting TRBD1. In germline, CDR1 is MDHEN, CDR2 SYDVKM. The CDR3 sequence is 14 residues long. V gave up 7 bases and J gave up 3 bases; unmatched junction bases: 6.

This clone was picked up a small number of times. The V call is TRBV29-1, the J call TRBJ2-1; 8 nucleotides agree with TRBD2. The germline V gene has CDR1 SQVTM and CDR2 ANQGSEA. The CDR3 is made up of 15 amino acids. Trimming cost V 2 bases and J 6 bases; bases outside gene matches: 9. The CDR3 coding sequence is TGCAGCGTTGAACTGAGGCTAGCGGGTCCCAATGAGCAGTTCTTC. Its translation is CSVELRLAGPNEQFF.

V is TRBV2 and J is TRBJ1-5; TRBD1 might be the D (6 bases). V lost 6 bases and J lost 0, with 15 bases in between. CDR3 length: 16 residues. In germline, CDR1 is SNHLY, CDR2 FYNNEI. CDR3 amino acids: CASSQGHLLSNQPQHF. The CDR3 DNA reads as TGTGCCAGCAGCCAGGGACACCTACTTAGCAATCAGCCCCAGCATTTT.

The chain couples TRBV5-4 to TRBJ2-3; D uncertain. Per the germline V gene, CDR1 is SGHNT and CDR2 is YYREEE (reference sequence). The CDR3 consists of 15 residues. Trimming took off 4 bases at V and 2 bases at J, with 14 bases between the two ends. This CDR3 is CASSPSSYYTDTQYF. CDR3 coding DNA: TGTGCCAGCAGCCCTTCTAGTTACTACACAGATACGCAGTATTTT.

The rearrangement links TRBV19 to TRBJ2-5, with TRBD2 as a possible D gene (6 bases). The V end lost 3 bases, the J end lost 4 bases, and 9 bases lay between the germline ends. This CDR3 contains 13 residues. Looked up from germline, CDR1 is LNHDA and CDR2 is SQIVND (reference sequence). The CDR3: CASSMRRGETQYF. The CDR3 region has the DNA TGTGCCAGTAGTATGCGGAGGGGAGAGACCCAGTACTTC.

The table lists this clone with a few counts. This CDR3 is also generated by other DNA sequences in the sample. This CDR3 reads CASSLVVEETQYF. CDR3 nucleotides: TGCGCCAGCAGCTTGGTTGTGGAAGAGACCCAGTACTTC. The rearrangement uses TRBV5-1 and TRBJ2-5, with D unresolved. Trimming left V 0 bases short and J 3 bases short, with 6 bases between. The CDR3 is 13 residues long. Germline CDR1 reads SGHRS; CDR2 reads YFSETQ.

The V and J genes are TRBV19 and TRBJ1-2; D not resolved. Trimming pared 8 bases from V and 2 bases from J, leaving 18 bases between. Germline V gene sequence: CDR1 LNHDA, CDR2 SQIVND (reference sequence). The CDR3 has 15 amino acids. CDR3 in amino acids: CASGAGLELNYGYTF. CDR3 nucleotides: TGTGCCAGTGGCGCGGGCCTTGAACTCAACTATGGCTACACCTTC.

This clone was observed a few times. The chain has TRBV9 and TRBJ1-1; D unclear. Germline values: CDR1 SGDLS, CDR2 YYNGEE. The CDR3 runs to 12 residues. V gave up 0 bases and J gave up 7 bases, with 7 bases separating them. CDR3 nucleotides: TGTGCCAGCAGCGTAGCAGGTGGTGAAGCTTTCTTT. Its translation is CASSVAGGEAFF.

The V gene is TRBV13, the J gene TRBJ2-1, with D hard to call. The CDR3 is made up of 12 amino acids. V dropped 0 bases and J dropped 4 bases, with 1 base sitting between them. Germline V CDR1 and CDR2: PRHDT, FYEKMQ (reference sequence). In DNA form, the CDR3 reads TGTGCCAGCAGCTTAGGGTACAATGAGCAGTTCTTC. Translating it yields CASSLGYNEQFF.

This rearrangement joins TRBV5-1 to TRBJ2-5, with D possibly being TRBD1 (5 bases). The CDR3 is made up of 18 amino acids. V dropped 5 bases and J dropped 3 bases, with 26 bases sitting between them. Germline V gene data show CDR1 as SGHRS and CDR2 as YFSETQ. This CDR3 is CASRGQGTTVGPKETQYF. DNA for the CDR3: TGCGCCAGCAGGGGCCAGGGCACCACCGTCGGACCCAAAGAGACCCAGTACTTC.

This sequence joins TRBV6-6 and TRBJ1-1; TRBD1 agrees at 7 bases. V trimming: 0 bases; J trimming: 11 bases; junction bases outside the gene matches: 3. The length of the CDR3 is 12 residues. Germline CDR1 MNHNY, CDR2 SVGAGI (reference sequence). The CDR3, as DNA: TGTGCCAGCAGTTACTCACAGGGGATGGCTTTCTTT. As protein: CASSYSQGMAFF.

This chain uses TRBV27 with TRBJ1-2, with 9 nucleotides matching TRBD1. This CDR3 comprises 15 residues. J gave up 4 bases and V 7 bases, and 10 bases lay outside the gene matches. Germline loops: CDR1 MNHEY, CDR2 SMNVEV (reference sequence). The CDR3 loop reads CASKTRDRVGYGYTF. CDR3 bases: TGTGCCAGCAAAACCAGGGACAGGGTAGGCTATGGCTACACCTTC.

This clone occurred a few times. The CDR3 coding sequence is TGTGCCAGCAGTGAAGGCGGCAATCCGGGAACTCAGCCCCAGCATTTT. It is translated as CASSEGGNPGTQPQHF. The chain has TRBV6-1 and TRBJ1-5, with D unresolved. CDR3 length equals 16 residues. Germline loops: CDR1 MNHNS, CDR2 SASEGT. V was clipped by 1 base and J by 6 bases, with 16 bases between them.

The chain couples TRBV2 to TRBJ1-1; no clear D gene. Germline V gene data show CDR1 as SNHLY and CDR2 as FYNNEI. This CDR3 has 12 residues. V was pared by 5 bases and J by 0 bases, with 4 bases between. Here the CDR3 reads CASSWLNTEAFF. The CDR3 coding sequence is TGTGCCAGCAGTTGGTTGAACACTGAAGCTTTCTTT. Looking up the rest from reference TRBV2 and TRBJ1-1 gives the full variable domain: EPEVTQTPSHQVTQMGQEVILRCVPISNHLYFYWYRQILGQKVEFLVSFYNNEISEKSEIFDDQFSVERPDGSNFTLKIRSTKLEDSAMYFCASSWLNTEAFFGQGTRLTVV.

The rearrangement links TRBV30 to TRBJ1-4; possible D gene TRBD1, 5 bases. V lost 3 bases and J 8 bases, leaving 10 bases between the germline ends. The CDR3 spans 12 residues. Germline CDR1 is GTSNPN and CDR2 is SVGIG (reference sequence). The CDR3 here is CAWRQAGEKLFF. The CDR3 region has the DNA TGTGCCTGGAGACAGGCAGGGGAAAAACTGTTTTTT.

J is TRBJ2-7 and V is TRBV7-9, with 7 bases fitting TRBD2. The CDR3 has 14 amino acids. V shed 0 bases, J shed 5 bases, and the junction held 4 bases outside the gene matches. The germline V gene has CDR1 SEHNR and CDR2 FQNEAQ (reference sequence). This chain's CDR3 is CASSLAGGPHEQYF. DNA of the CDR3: TGTGCCAGCAGCTTAGCGGGAGGGCCCCACGAGCAGTACTTC.

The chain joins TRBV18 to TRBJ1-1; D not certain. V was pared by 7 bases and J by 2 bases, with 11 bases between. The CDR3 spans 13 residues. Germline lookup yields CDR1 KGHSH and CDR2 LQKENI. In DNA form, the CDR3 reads TGTGCCAGCTTGGCCAGCACTAACACTGAAGCTTTCTTT. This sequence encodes CASLASTNTEAFF.